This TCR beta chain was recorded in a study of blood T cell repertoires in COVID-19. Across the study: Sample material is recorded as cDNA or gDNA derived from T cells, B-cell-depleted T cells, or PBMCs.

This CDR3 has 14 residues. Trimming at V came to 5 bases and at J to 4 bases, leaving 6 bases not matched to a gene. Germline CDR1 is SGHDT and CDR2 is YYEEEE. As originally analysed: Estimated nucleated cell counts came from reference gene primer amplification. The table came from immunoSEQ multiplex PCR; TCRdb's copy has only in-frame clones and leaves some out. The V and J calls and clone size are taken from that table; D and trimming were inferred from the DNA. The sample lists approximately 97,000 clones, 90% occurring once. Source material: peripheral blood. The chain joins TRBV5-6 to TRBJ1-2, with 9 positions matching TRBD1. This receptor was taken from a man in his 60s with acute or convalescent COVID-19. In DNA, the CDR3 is TGTGCCAGCAGTTACAGGGGGCAGGTCTATGGCTACACCTTC. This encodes CASSYRGQVYGYTF.